These 20 T cell receptor beta chains share one sample of origin, sequenced in a study of blood T cell repertoires in COVID-19. Here immunoSEQ multiplex PCR was the method, and the copy in TCRdb shows in-frame clones only, minus some. The sample has some 270,000 clones; 84% are singletons. Sequencing was carried out using peripheral blood. Source of these receptors: a woman aged 40 to 50 who had recovered from COVID-19.

V usage is TRBV7-2 and J usage is TRBJ1-5, with 8 bases fitting TRBD1. The CDR3 has 16 amino acids. From germline, CDR1 is SGHTA and CDR2 FQGNSA. Unmatched junction bases numbered 8, after V lost 0 bases and J lost 7 bases. The CDR3 reads CASSLAPSRGHQPQHF. CDR3 nucleotide sequence: TGTGCCAGCAGCTTAGCGCCCAGCAGGGGGCACCAGCCCCAGCATTTT.

This clone was counted only a few times. This chain links TRBV7-6 with TRBJ1-1, with 7 bases lining up with TRBD1. The length of the CDR3 is 15 residues. From germline, CDR1 is SGHVS and CDR2 FNYEAQ. J gave up 0 bases and V 2 bases, and 3 bases lay outside the gene matches. CDR3 nucleotides: TGTGCCAGCAGCTTAAGGGGACAGATGAACACTGAAGCTTTCTTT. This gives the protein CASSLRGQMNTEAFF.

This chain joins TRBV7-2 and TRBJ1-2, with D possibly being TRBD1 (6 bases). V was pared by 5 bases and J by 5 bases, with 9 bases between. The CDR3 contains 12 residues. Looked up from germline, CDR1 is SGHTA and CDR2 is FQGNSA. The CDR3 nucleotides read TGTGCCAGCAGCCCCAGGGGTTATGGCTACACCTTC. This translates into CASSPRGYGYTF.

The V gene is TRBV3-1 (or the pseudogene TRBV3-2), the J gene TRBJ1-1; 8 bases map to TRBD1. The trim removed 1 base at V and 4 bases at J, leaving 5 bases unmatched. The CDR3 runs 15 residues. Germline loops: CDR1 LGHDT, CDR2 YNNKEL (reference sequence). The CDR3 DNA reads as TGTGCCAGCAGCCAAGTCCTCAGGGGGCCCACTGAAGCTTTCTTT. It codes for CASSQVLRGPTEAFF.

The rearrangement uses TRBV6-5 and TRBJ2-1, with a possible D match to TRBD2 (5 bases). From germline, CDR1 is MNHEY and CDR2 SVGAGI. Trimming shortened V by 6 bases and J by 0 bases, and 12 bases separated the two germline ends. The CDR3 is 15 residues long. The CDR3 here is CASRRELNSYNEQFF. CDR3 nucleotides: TGTGCCAGCAGGAGGGAGTTGAACTCCTACAATGAGCAGTTCTTC.

V usage is TRBV7-8 and J usage is TRBJ2-2; D is possibly TRBD1 (5 bases). Trimming pared 2 bases from V and 4 bases from J, leaving 11 bases between. Germline V gene sequence: CDR1 SGHVS, CDR2 FQNEAQ. This CDR3 region has 15 residues. The CDR3 loop is CASSLRHDSTGELFF. Written as DNA, the CDR3 is TGTGCCAGCAGCTTACGCCACGACAGCACCGGGGAGCTGTTTTTT.

This chain joins TRBV28 and TRBJ2-3; 9 bases fit TRBD1. Germline assignment: CDR1 MDHEN and CDR2 SYDVKM. With V trimmed by 2 bases and J by 8 bases, 2 bases remained unmatched. The CDR3 covers 13 residues. The CDR3 here is CASSLGTGFTQYF. The CDR3 coding sequence is TGTGCCAGCAGTTTAGGGACAGGGTTTACGCAGTATTTT. Full variable domain (rest looked up from reference TRBV28 and TRBJ2-3): DVKVTQSSRYLVKRTGEKVFLECVQDMDHENMFWYRQDPGLGLRLIYFSYDVKMKEKGDIPEGYSVSREKKERFSLILESASTNQTSMYLCASSLGTGFTQYFGPGTRLTVL.

This chain links TRBV23-1 with TRBJ1-5; TRBD1 is a possible D gene (5 bases). TRBV23-1 is an open reading frame, and its role is uncertain. V was cut by 7 bases and J by 0 bases, with 16 bases left in between. The CDR3 contains 16 residues. CDR3 residues: CASTRSCRDSNQPQHF. The CDR3 DNA reads as TGCGCCAGCACTCGAAGCTGCAGGGATAGCAATCAGCCCCAGCATTTT.

The V call is TRBV6-5, the J call TRBJ2-7; D may be TRBD1 (5 bases). The CDR3 extends over 12 amino acids. The germline V gene encodes CDR1 MNHEY and CDR2 SVGAGI. CDR3 loop: CRTARGSYEQYF. The CDR3 DNA is TGTCGAACAGCTAGGGGTTCCTACGAGCAGTACTTC.

The rearrangement joins TRBV6-5 to TRBJ2-1, with 7 bases that match TRBD2. The CDR3 spans 13 residues. Germline CDR1 is MNHEY and CDR2 is SVGAGI. V gave up 4 bases and J gave up 8 bases; unmatched junction bases: 5. DNA of the CDR3: TGTGCCAGCAGTTGGGAGCGGGGCTATGAGCAGTTCTTC. Amino acid sequence: CASSWERGYEQFF.

This clone has just one count. This sequence joins TRBV9 and TRBJ1-6, with TRBD1 matching 7 bases. CDR3 size: 13 residues. The J segment lost 3 bases and the V segment lost 7 bases, leaving 1 base of the junction unmatched. Germline V gene sequence: CDR1 SGDLS, CDR2 YYNGEE. The CDR3 DNA sequence: TGTGCCAGCCAGGGGGACTATAATTCACCCCTCCACTTT. This sequence encodes CASQGDYNSPLHF.

The J gene is TRBJ2-3, the V gene TRBV19, with TRBD1 matching 7 bases. The CDR3 has 14 amino acids. Germline V CDR1 and CDR2: LNHDA, SQIVND (reference sequence). Losses at the gene ends were 2 bases for V and 5 bases for J; bases not matched to a gene: 4. CDR3 in DNA: TGTGCCAGTAGTATAAGCAGGGGGTTAGATACGCAGTATTTT. Translating gives CASSISRGLDTQYF.

This chain uses TRBV6-6 with TRBJ2-2, with TRBD1 identical over 7 bases. This CDR3 region has 13 residues. Germline CDR1 reads MNHNY; CDR2 reads SVGAGI (reference sequence). Unmatched junction bases numbered 1, after V lost 8 bases and J lost 1 base. In DNA, the CDR3 is TGTGCCAGCCGACAGGGGAACACCGGGGAGCTGTTTTTT. Amino acid sequence: CASRQGNTGELFF.

The chain couples TRBV6-2 or TRBV6-3 to TRBJ1-1; TRBD1 might be the D (5 bases). This CDR3 region has 14 residues. V lost 2 bases and J 8 bases, leaving 15 bases between the germline ends. Germline V lookup: CDR1 MNHEY, CDR2 SVGEGT. CDR3 nucleotides: TGTGCCAGCAGTTACCTGGTCCGTGGGGCCGAAGCTTTCTTT. It translates to CASSYLVRGAEAFF.

The chain has TRBV4-1 and TRBJ2-7, with unresolved D. Trimming removed 0 bases at V and 0 bases at J, with 12 bases between. Germline V gene data show CDR1 as MGHRA and CDR2 as YSYEKL. The CDR3 consists of 16 residues. The CDR3 reads CASSQDALASSYEQYF. The DNA for the CDR3 is TGCGCCAGCAGCCAAGACGCCCTCGCGAGCTCCTACGAGCAGTACTTC.

The chain couples TRBV3-1 (or the pseudogene TRBV3-2) to TRBJ1-2; D remains ambiguous. Trimming left V 4 bases short and J 8 bases short, with 14 bases between. CDR3 length equals 13 residues. Per the germline V gene, CDR1 is LGHDT and CDR2 is YNNKEL (reference sequence). The CDR3 loop is CASSRALSRGYTF. CDR3 nucleotides: TGTGCCAGCAGCCGGGCCCTCTCTCGGGGCTACACCTTC.

The V and J genes are TRBV29-1 and TRBJ1-2, with 8 bases matching TRBD1. J gave up 6 bases and V 1 base, and 7 bases lay outside the gene matches. Germline V gene sequence: CDR1 SQVTM, CDR2 ANQGSEA. This CDR3 has 14 residues. The CDR3 sequence: CSVEVRQGWDGYTF. Here the CDR3 DNA reads TGCAGCGTTGAAGTACGACAGGGGTGGGATGGCTACACCTTC.

The V gene is TRBV2, the J gene TRBJ2-6, with D uncertain. Germline values: CDR1 SNHLY, CDR2 FYNNEI. The V gene lost 6 bases and the J gene lost 4 bases, with 4 bases spanning the gap. CDR3 length: 12 residues. For the CDR3, the DNA is TGTGCCAGCAGGGCAGGGGCCAACGTCCTGACTTTC. It translates to CASRAGANVLTF.

This clone was seen a few times. CDR3 nucleotides: TGCGCCAGCAGCTTGGTAGGCGGACGGACAGGGACACCCCTCCACTTT. This gives the protein CASSLVGGRTGTPLHF. This chain connects TRBV5-1 to TRBJ1-6, with 8 bases aligning to TRBD1. This CDR3 is built from 16 residues. Germline CDR1 reads SGHRS; CDR2 reads YFSETQ. J lost 11 bases, V lost 0 bases, and 10 bases had no gene match.

V usage is TRBV28 and J usage is TRBJ1-4, with no clear D. The CDR3 consists of 14 residues. V shed 1 base and J shed 0 bases, with 3 bases lying between them. The V gene's germline CDR1 is MDHEN and CDR2 SYDVKM. Here the CDR3 DNA reads TGTGCCAGCAGTTTATTTACAACTAATGAAAAACTGTTTTTT. Amino acid sequence: CASSLFTTNEKLFF. The whole variable domain, filled in from reference TRBV28 and TRBJ1-4, reads DVKVTQSSRYLVKRTGEKVFLECVQDMDHENMFWYRQDPGLGLRLIYFSYDVKMKEKGDIPEGYSVSREKKERFSLILESASTNQTSMYLCASSLFTTNEKLFFGSGTQLSVL.